Listed below are T cell receptor beta chains from one sample, sequenced in a study of cytomegalovirus exposure and HLA in healthy donors. Sequencing used immunoSEQ multiplex PCR; TCRdb keeps in-frame clones, though not all of them. This table has approximately 260,000 clones, around four fifths appearing once. The sequenced sample was PBMCs. The receptors were gathered from a middle-aged woman in good health and CMV-seropositive. Each CDR3 is given with its conserved first and last residue. The D gene is left open where the match is weak. Only part of the rows carry a size: once, few, many, or a class if the clone is expanded.

d_call	v_call	j_call	clone_size	cdr3_aa	cdr3_nt
.	TRBV21-1	TRBJ1-2	.	CARTVRTYGYTF	TGTGCCAGGACAGTACGAACCTATGGCTACACCTTC
.	TRBV29-1	TRBJ2-7	.	CSVETGEVREQYF	TGCAGCGTTGAAACAGGGGAGGTTAGGGAGCAGTACTTC
TRBD1	TRBV14	TRBJ1-5	.	CASSQDRFRDSKNQPQHF	TGTGCCAGCAGCCAAGATCGGTTCAGGGACAGCAAGAATCAGCCCCAGCATTTT
.	TRBV6-5	TRBJ2-1	.	CASSPDRLFNEQFF	TGTGCCAGCAGTCCGGACAGACTCTTCAATGAGCAGTTCTTC
.	TRBV6-5	TRBJ2-2	few	CASSYPGTGELFF	TGTGCCAGCAGTTACCCCGGCACCGGGGAGCTGTTTTTT
.	TRBV5-1	TRBJ1-6	once	CASARGGWRQETPPLHF	TGCGCCAGCGCACGAGGGGGTTGGCGCCAAGAAACGCCACCCCTCCACTTT
.	TRBV7-2	TRBJ2-6	.	CASSPWTAGANVLTF	TGTGCCAGCAGCCCCTGGACAGCTGGGGCCAACGTCCTGACTTTC
.	TRBV27	TRBJ2-1	.	CASSSWDTNNEQFF	TGTGCCAGCAGTTCGTGGGACACCAACAATGAGCAGTTCTTC
TRBD2	TRBV19	TRBJ2-1	.	CASSPIAGPYNEQFF	TGTGCCAGTAGTCCGATAGCGGGACCCTACAATGAGCAGTTCTTC
.	TRBV10-3	TRBJ1-1	.	CAISESGRGEAFF	TGTGCCATCAGTGAGTCAGGGAGGGGAGAAGCTTTCTTT
TRBD1	TRBV5-4	TRBJ2-3	few	CASSYGTGLTDTQYF	TGTGCCAGCAGCTATGGGACAGGGCTGACAGATACGCAGTATTTT
.	TRBV2	TRBJ1-2	.	CASSEQANYGYTF	TGTGCCAGCAGTGAGCAGGCGAACTATGGCTACACCTTC
.	TRBV10-3	TRBJ2-7	.	CAIRGGQNYEQYF	TGTGCCATCAGGGGGGGACAGAACTACGAGCAGTACTTC
TRBD2	TRBV6-1	TRBJ2-7	.	CASSGGRLGSYEQYF	TGTGCCAGCTCGGGCGGGAGGTTGGGCTCCTACGAGCAGTACTTC
TRBD2	TRBV27	TRBJ2-7	.	CASSGLAESYEQYF	TGTGCCAGTTCGGGACTAGCGGAATCCTACGAGCAGTACTTC
.	TRBV4-1	TRBJ1-1	.	CASSQDGVGGIAEAFF	TGCGCCAGCAGCCAAGATGGGGTTGGGGGGATCGCTGAAGCTTTCTTT
.	TRBV19	TRBJ1-1	few	CASSRTVNTEAFF	TGTGCCAGTAGTAGAACAGTCAACACTGAAGCTTTCTTT